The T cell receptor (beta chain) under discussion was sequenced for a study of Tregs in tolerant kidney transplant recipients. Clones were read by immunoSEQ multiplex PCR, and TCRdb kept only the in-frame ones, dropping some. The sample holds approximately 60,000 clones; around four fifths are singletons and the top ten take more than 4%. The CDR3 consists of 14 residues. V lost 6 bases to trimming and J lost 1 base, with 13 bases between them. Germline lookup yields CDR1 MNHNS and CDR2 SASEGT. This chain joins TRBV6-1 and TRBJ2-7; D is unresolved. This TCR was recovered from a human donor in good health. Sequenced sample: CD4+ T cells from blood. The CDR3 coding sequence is TGTGCCAGCAGGGACGGACCGGTATCCTACGAGCAGTACTTC. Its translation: CASRDGPVSYEQYF.